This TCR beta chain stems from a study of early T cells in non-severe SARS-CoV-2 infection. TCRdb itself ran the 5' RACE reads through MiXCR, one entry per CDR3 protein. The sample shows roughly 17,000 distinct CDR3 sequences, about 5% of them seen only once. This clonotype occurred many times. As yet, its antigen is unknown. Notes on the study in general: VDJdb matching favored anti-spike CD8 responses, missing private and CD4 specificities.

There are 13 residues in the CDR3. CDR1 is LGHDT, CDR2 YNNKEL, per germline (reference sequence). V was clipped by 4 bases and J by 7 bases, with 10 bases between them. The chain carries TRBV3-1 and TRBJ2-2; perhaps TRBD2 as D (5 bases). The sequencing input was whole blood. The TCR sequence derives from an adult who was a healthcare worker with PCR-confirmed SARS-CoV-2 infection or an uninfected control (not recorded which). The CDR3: CASSPTSIGELFF. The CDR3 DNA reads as TGTGCCAGCAGCCCAACTAGTATCGGGGAGCTGTTTTTT. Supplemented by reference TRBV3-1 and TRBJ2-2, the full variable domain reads DTAVSQTPKYLVTQMGNDKSIKCEQNLGHDTMYWYKQDSKKFLKIMFSYNNKELIINETVPNRFSPKSPDKAHLNLHINSLELGDSAVYFCASSPTSIGELFFGEGSRLTVL.